This T cell receptor beta chain was captured in a study of early T cells in non-severe SARS-CoV-2 infection. TCRdb reprocessed the 5' RACE reads with MiXCR, giving one entry per CDR3 protein. Among 30,000 to 35,000 distinct CDR3 sequences listed, 4% to 5% were seen once. Trimming removed 4 bases at V and 2 bases at J, with 7 bases between. This CDR3 has 13 residues. Per the germline V gene, CDR1 is SGHTA and CDR2 is FQGNSA. This clonotype was sampled from an adult who was a healthcare worker with PCR-confirmed SARS-CoV-2 infection or an uninfected control (not recorded which). The V gene is TRBV7-2, the J gene TRBJ2-3, with D hard to call. The source material was whole blood. The CDR3 loop is CASSSLVTDTQYF. The CDR3 DNA follows: TGTGCCAGCAGCTCCCTCGTCACAGATACGCAGTATTTT.